This entry lists 18 T cell receptor beta chains sequenced from one sample in a study of T-cell memory formation after mild COVID-19. TCRdb ran MiXCR on the 5' RACE reads and lists one entry per CDR3 protein. Counted here are about 560,000 distinct CDR3 sequences, less than 25% occurring once; the ten biggest clones make up approximately 8.4%. The sequenced sample consisted of PBMCs or a T cell subset sorted from them (not recorded which). All receptors come from an adult woman who had mild COVID-19 (a few samples of this study predate the infection). Cell type and time point are not known.

This clonotype has a count of ten or more. The CDR3 protein is CASRQDRMNTEAFF. The DNA for the CDR3 is TGTGCCAGCAGGCAAGACCGGATGAACACTGAAGCTTTCTTT. The chain uses TRBV2 and TRBJ1-1; unclear D gene. V was cut by 6 bases and J by 0 bases, with 11 bases left in between. Germline loops: CDR1 SNHLY, CDR2 FYNNEI. The CDR3 spans 14 residues.

V usage is TRBV6-1 and J usage is TRBJ2-1; 13 bases agree with TRBD2. The CDR3 consists of 17 residues. CDR1 and CDR2 from the germline V gene are MNHNS and SASEGT. V was pared by 4 bases and J by 7 bases, with 10 bases of the junction left unmatched. The DNA of the CDR3 is TGTGCCAGCAGTGTAACTCAACTAGCGGGGGGGAAAAATGAGCAGTTCTTC. Encoded protein: CASSVTQLAGGKNEQFF.

Only a few counts were recorded for this clonotype. The chain joins TRBV6-5 to TRBJ2-1; no firm D call. The CDR3 runs to 14 residues. Between the trimmed V and J ends, which lost 5 bases and 2 bases, there was a span of 10 bases. The V gene's germline CDR1 is MNHEY and CDR2 SVGAGI. The CDR3 sequence is CASSHRFPYNEQFF. The CDR3 bases are TGTGCCAGCAGTCACCGATTCCCCTACAATGAGCAGTTCTTC.

The V call is TRBV5-1, the J call TRBJ1-1; D is uncertain. The ends were cut back, 0 bases at V and 2 bases at J, with 8 bases in the middle. The CDR3 runs to 14 residues. Germline-derived CDR1 and CDR2 are SGHRS and YFSETQ. CDR3 coding DNA: TGCGCCAGCAGCTTGGAGCTAAGAAACACTGAAGCTTTCTTT. The encoded protein is CASSLELRNTEAFF.

This clonotype was found a few times. The chain carries TRBV21-1 and TRBJ1-2; TRBD1, as called in the table, went unchecked against the DNA. TRBV21-1 is a listed pseudogene. The CDR3 is 16 residues long. CDR3 DNA sequence: TGTGCCAGCAGCGCATCGGACAGGGGGCGTTCCTATGGCTACACCTTC. Its translation: CASSASDRGRSYGYTF.

The table lists this clonotype with many counts. This chain links TRBV2 with TRBJ2-1; D gene unclear. Between the trimmed V and J ends, which lost 7 bases and 1 base, there was a span of 14 bases. This CDR3 has 15 amino acids. CDR1 is SNHLY, CDR2 FYNNEI, per germline. The CDR3, as DNA: TGTGCCAGCATAGGCGAGAGATCTTCCTACAATGAGCAGTTCTTC. This translates into CASIGERSSYNEQFF.

The chain employs TRBV6-5 and TRBJ2-1; TRBD2 aligns across 13 bases. Germline assignment: CDR1 MNHEY and CDR2 SVGAGI. The CDR3 sequence is 15 residues long. The V segment lost 2 bases and the J segment 9 bases; nucleotides outside the gene matches: 4. As DNA, the CDR3 is TGTGCCAGCAGTTACGGACTAGCGGGAGTCGGTGAGCAGTTCTTC. Its protein product is CASSYGLAGVGEQFF.

This sequence joins TRBV4-1 and TRBJ2-7; 9 positions match TRBD1. This CDR3 comprises 15 residues. In germline, CDR1 is MGHRA, CDR2 YSYEKL. After removal of 6 bases from V and 7 bases from J, the junction contained 13 bases not matched to a gene. The CDR3 is CASRFNRDRVWEQYF. For the CDR3, the DNA is TGCGCCAGCAGGTTCAACCGGGACAGGGTGTGGGAGCAGTACTTC.

This clonotype was recorded once. The genes are TRBV7-9 and TRBJ2-1, with D tentatively TRBD1 or TRBD2 (6 bases each). With 7 bases removed from V and 0 bases from J, the gap between germline ends came to 13 bases. Germline V CDR1 and CDR2: SEHNR, FQNEAQ (reference sequence). The CDR3 extends over 15 amino acids. The CDR3 nucleotides read TGTGCCAGCATTCGAGGGGGGAGCTCCTACAATGAGCAGTTCTTC. Its translation: CASIRGGSSYNEQFF.

The chain joins TRBV11-2 to TRBJ2-3; D perhaps matches TRBD1 (7 bases). The CDR3 extends over 15 amino acids. Trimming stripped 3 bases from V and 2 bases from J, with 12 bases between. In germline, CDR1 is SGHAT, CDR2 FQNNGV. The CDR3 DNA follows: TGTGCCAGCAGCTTGGCGGGACAGAACACAGATACGCAGTATTTT. It is translated as CASSLAGQNTDTQYF.

DNA for the CDR3: TGTGCCAGCAGCTTTGGGAAGACTGAAGCTTTCTTT. It specifies CASSFGKTEAFF. The gene calls are TRBV7-2 and TRBJ1-1; D uncertain. The CDR3 loop spans 12 amino acids. Germline loops: CDR1 SGHTA, CDR2 FQGNSA. The ends were cut back, 3 bases at V and 5 bases at J, with 7 bases in the middle.

The V and J genes are TRBV30 and TRBJ1-6; possible D gene TRBD1, 6 bases. This CDR3 spans 14 amino acids. V lost 0 bases and J 7 bases, leaving 10 bases between the germline ends. Looked up from germline, CDR1 is GTSNPN and CDR2 is SVGIG (reference sequence). The CDR3 here is CAWSVQGGNSPLHF. The CDR3 nucleotides are TGTGCCTGGAGTGTACAGGGCGGGAATTCACCCCTCCACTTT.

This clonotype was found a few times. The chain links TRBV7-7 to TRBJ2-7, with 7 bases identical to TRBD2. The CDR3 is 15 residues long. CDR1 is SSHAT, CDR2 FNYEAQ, per germline (reference sequence). The trim removed 1 base at V and 5 bases at J, leaving 8 bases unmatched. CDR3 sequence: CASSLGEAGIHEQYF. CDR3 nucleotides: TGTGCCAGCAGCTTAGGAGAAGCGGGGATACACGAGCAGTACTTC.

This clonotype showed up many times. V usage is TRBV7-7 and J usage is TRBJ1-1; D is unclear. The CDR3 has 13 amino acids. CDR1 and CDR2 from the germline V gene are SSHAT and FNYEAQ (reference sequence). The V gene lost 3 bases and the J gene lost 3 bases, with 8 bases spanning the gap. The CDR3 sequence is CASSFGEYTEAFF. CDR3 nucleotide sequence: TGTGCCAGCAGCTTCGGCGAGTACACTGAAGCTTTCTTT.

A single count supports this clonotype. The chain employs TRBV12-3 or TRBV12-4 and TRBJ2-7, with 9 bases aligning to TRBD1. This CDR3 region has 14 residues. With 6 bases clipped from V and 1 base from J, the junction kept 4 bases outside the gene matches. The CDR3 DNA follows: TGTGCCAGCAGGGGACAGGGAGGATCCTACGAGCAGTACTTC. Protein sequence: CASRGQGGSYEQYF.

This clonotype has a count of ten or more. V is TRBV7-2 and J is TRBJ2-7; D unresolved. Trimming removed 5 bases at V and 2 bases at J, with 13 bases between. CDR1 SGHTA and CDR2 FQGNSA come from the germline V gene. This CDR3 region has 14 residues. CDR3 sequence reads: CASSRTTSTYEQYF. The CDR3 nucleotides are TGTGCCAGCAGCCGTACGACAAGCACCTACGAGCAGTACTTC. The entire variable domain, with the rest obtained from reference TRBV7-2 and TRBJ2-7, is as follows: GAGVSQSPSNKVTEKGKDVELRCDPISGHTALYWYRQSLGQGLEFLIYFQGNSAPDKSGLPSDRFSAERTGGSVSTLTIQRTQQEDSAVYLCASSRTTSTYEQYFGPGTRLTVT.

This clonotype was detected once. The rearrangement uses TRBV12-5 and TRBJ1-5, with D possibly being TRBD1 (5 bases). CDR3 length equals 18 residues. Trimming stripped 0 bases from V and 2 bases from J, with 17 bases between. CDR1 and CDR2 (germline): LGHNT, FRNRAP. This chain's CDR3 is CASGLVPLGGGGNQPQHF. The DNA of the CDR3 is TGTGCTAGTGGTTTGGTCCCTCTTGGGGGAGGAGGCAATCAGCCCCAGCATTTT.

This clonotype was seen a handful of times. CDR3 protein: CASSPALGEAFF. The CDR3 DNA sequence: TGTGCCAGCAGCCCGGCCTTAGGTGAAGCTTTCTTT. This sequence joins TRBV4-2 and TRBJ1-1; D remains unclear. Trimming left V 4 bases short and J 7 bases short, with 10 bases between. The CDR3 sequence is 12 residues long. The germline V gene encodes CDR1 LGHNA and CDR2 YNFKEQ.